The subject of this entry is one T cell receptor beta chain. This entry belongs to a study of cytomegalovirus exposure and HLA in healthy donors. Study context: A previous analysis identified around 120 million unique TCR beta sequences derived from some 170 million T cells.

PCR used 60 Vbeta primers and 13 Jbeta primers. Produced via immunoSEQ multiplex PCR; TCRdb's table is partial and in-frame only. The sample has under 150,000 clones, over 65% seen once. This CDR3 has 17 amino acids. From germline, CDR1 is ENHRY and CDR2 SYGVKD. With 0 bases clipped from V and 4 bases from J, the junction kept 8 bases outside the gene matches. Sequencing input: PBMCs. This chain links TRBV10-3 with TRBJ2-1; 8 positions match TRBD1. The receptor's source is a middle-aged man in good health and CMV-seronegative. In DNA form, the CDR3 reads TGTGCCATCAGTGAGTCGATAGTCACAGGGGGATACAATGAGCAGTTCTTC. This codes for CAISESIVTGGYNEQFF.